This note documents a single TCR beta chain sequence. Its specificity is unknown. The record originates from a study of post-analysis software for immune sequencing data. Points from the study as a whole: Samples sharing a preparation batch grouped tightly together when assessed by F measure. Compared with controls, patients had more of about 5 TRBV segments, including TRBV5-6, TRBV5-1 and TRBV20-1.

CDR1 DFQATT and CDR2 SNEGSKA come from the germline V gene (reference sequence). The CDR3 runs 13 residues. V was pared by 6 bases and J by 9 bases, with 20 bases between. Prepared TCR beta cDNA libraries contained unique molecular identifiers. TCRdb reprocessed the PCR reads via MiXCR and lists one record per CDR3 protein. This repertoire shows some 690,000 distinct CDR3 sequences, 59% found once; its top ten account for around 11%. Sequencing was done on a sample of blood. The origin of this receptor is a girl aged 2 to 10 with multiple sclerosis. The rearrangement links TRBV20-1 to TRBJ2-5, with D perhaps TRBD1 (5 bases). The CDR3 reads CSAQGPSETAQYF. The CDR3 DNA sequence: TGCAGTGCCCAGGGCCCCTCGGAGACGGCCCAGTACTTC.